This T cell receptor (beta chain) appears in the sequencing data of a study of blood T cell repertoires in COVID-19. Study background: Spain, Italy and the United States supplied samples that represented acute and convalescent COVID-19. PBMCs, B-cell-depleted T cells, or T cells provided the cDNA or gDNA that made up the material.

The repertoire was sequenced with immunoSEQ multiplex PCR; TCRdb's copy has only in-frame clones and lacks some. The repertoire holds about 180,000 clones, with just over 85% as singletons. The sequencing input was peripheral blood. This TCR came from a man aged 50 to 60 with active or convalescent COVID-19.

The CDR3 DNA reads TGTGCCAGCAGCGGACAAATGAGCCACGAGCAGTACTTC. Translating it yields CASSGQMSHEQYF. The rearrangement joins TRBV27 to TRBJ2-7; D is possibly TRBD1 (5 bases). CDR1 and CDR2 (germline): MNHEY, SMNVEV (reference sequence). The V and J ends lost 6 bases and 5 bases respectively, with 14 bases between them. The length of the CDR3 is 13 residues.